A selection of T cell receptor beta chains follows, all from one sample in a study of blood T cell repertoires in COVID-19. The repertoire was sequenced with immunoSEQ multiplex PCR; TCRdb's copy has only in-frame clones and lacks some. Of 130,000 to 150,000 clones in the sample, approximately 80% were seen once. Specimen: peripheral blood. The receptors shown here come from a woman of 80 years or more with acute or convalescent COVID-19. Each CDR3 is given with its conserved first and last residue. Fields, in order: clone size, J gene, V gene, CDR3 protein. Size is omitted from some rows. Given values are once, few, many or a class for expanded clones.

NA	TRBJ1-6	TRBV30	CAWRNGGDSPLHF
NA	TRBJ1-2	TRBV7-9	CASSFGQALFYGYTF
NA	TRBJ1-2	TRBV7-3	CASSQGDYGYTF
NA	TRBJ1-1	TRBV7-2	CASSEGRYTEAFF
NA	TRBJ2-3	TRBV30	CACVGTSGSTDTQYF
once	TRBJ1-3	TRBV24-1	CATRLNRTRNTIYF
NA	TRBJ1-2	TRBV4-3	CASSQNRVGRYGYTF
NA	TRBJ2-5	TRBV2	CASSPTLTQETQYF
NA	TRBJ2-1	TRBV19	CASSIGTSGGLSSYNEQFF
NA	TRBJ2-7	TRBV6-5	CATATYYEQYF
few	TRBJ1-1	TRBV5-1	CASSLGKQGATEAFF
NA	TRBJ1-2	TRBV4-1	CASSQGQGENNYGYTF
NA	TRBJ1-5	TRBV7-2	CASSLDRRQPQHF
NA	TRBJ1-2	TRBV6-6	CASSREGGYTF
NA	TRBJ2-1	TRBV5-4	CASSLGLNEQFF
NA	TRBJ1-5	TRBV6-2/TRBV6-3	CASSPLRTSYNQPQHF
NA	TRBJ2-3	TRBV10-2	CATGTGGSDTQYF
NA	TRBJ1-1	TRBV7-9	CASSSQGAKTEAFF
once	TRBJ2-1	TRBV7-2	CASTISAYNEQFF
few	TRBJ1-5	TRBV28	CASSFPSGYGQPQHF
NA	TRBJ2-7	TRBV7-7	CASSLGQGPPEEQYF
NA	TRBJ2-7	TRBV11-2	CASSSLRGGSSYEQYF
NA	TRBJ1-6	TRBV2	CASSEGGTNNSPLHF
NA	TRBJ1-4	TRBV4-2	CASSQEGTGANEKLFF
NA	TRBJ1-2	TRBV28	CATWWTGLRSGYTF
NA	TRBJ1-5	TRBV7-9	CASSSEGRRDQPQHF
NA	TRBJ2-5	TRBV5-1	CASRDRGVVGETQYF
NA	TRBJ1-2	TRBV2	CASSETGEGGYTF
once	TRBJ1-3	TRBV5-1	CASSKGQAISGNTIYF
NA	TRBJ2-5	TRBV15	CATSGPGTTQETQYF
few	TRBJ2-7	TRBV7-2	CASSPRQETYEQYF
NA	TRBJ1-1	TRBV2	CASSDRSGNTEAFF
NA	TRBJ2-7	TRBV5-1	CASSSRTGVHEQYF
NA	TRBJ1-2	TRBV6-4	CASSHAFGGDGYTF
NA	TRBJ1-2	TRBV25-1	CASGTGGGGYTF